This TCR beta chain appears in the sequencing data of a study of Ad26.COV2.S vaccination and SARS-CoV-2 variants. The treatment is: 19 received Ad26.COV2.S at low or high dose, single or two shots; five or six received placebo; per-sample allocation not given. Samples were taken on day 63 after the first vaccine or placebo injection. TCRdb keeps only in-frame clones here, not all; method: immunoSEQ multiplex PCR. The sample records some 300,000 clones, around four fifths being singletons. Study results and caveats: Comparability of non-spike TCR breadth was observed across vaccine and placebo recipients.

The V gene lost 1 base and the J gene lost 9 bases, with 10 bases spanning the gap. This CDR3 contains 13 residues. This clone has only a few counts. What it recognizes is unknown. The sequence came from a person aged 18-60 years who received the Ad26.COV2.S COVID-19 vaccine or a placebo. This sequence joins TRBV12-3 or TRBV12-4 and TRBJ2-1; D gene uncertain. The sequencing used peripheral blood, collected in a trial of Ad26.COV2.S vaccine versus placebo. CDR3 protein: CASSLDPESEQFF. The CDR3 coding sequence is TGTGCCAGCAGTTTAGATCCGGAGAGTGAGCAGTTCTTC.